These 2 T cell receptor beta chains were all obtained from the same sample, sequenced in a study of T cell repertoires in cytomegalovirus infection. These receptors have no identified antigens. MiXCR was run by TCRdb on the reads, yielding one entry per CDR3 protein. This sample yields 550,000 to 700,000 distinct CDR3 sequences, of which 35% to 50% are seen a single time; around 48% belongs to the top ten. The sample consisted of cultured PBMCs, taken from culture after CMV antigen stimulation. The receptors shown here come from a human donor in good health (CMV status not recorded). Some clones in this sample may be carry-over from other donors' samples.

The sample holds a few counts of this clonotype. CDR3 sequence reads: CASSYARLAGYYEQYF. Written as DNA, the CDR3 is TGTGCCAGCAGTTACGCGCGACTAGCGGGATACTACGAGCAGTACTTC. The rearrangement links TRBV6-2 or TRBV6-3 to TRBJ2-7; 11 nucleotides align to TRBD2. Germline-derived CDR1 and CDR2 are MNHEY and SVGEGT. The V gene end was trimmed by 2 bases and the J gene end by 3 bases; junction bases not matched to a gene: 6. The CDR3 covers 16 residues.

The V call is TRBV10-3, the J call TRBJ2-5; possibly TRBD1 for D (5 bases). This CDR3 comprises 13 residues. V was shortened by 3 bases and J by 4 bases, with 9 bases between the two germline ends. Germline CDR1 reads ENHRY; CDR2 reads SYGVKD. CDR3 sequence: CAISERGRETQYF. CDR3 coding DNA: TGTGCCATCAGTGAAAGGGGTAGAGAGACCCAGTACTTC.